The clone carrying this TCR beta chain was detected many times. This sample's TCRbeta library carried unique molecular identifier barcodes. TCRdb reprocessed the PCR reads with MiXCR, giving one entry per CDR3 protein. The table includes 150,000 to 200,000 distinct CDR3 sequences, 6% to 7% detected once. The sample comes from a study of T-cell reconstitution after alpha-beta-depleted transplantation in children. This CDR3 is 16 amino acids long. Germline assignment: CDR1 MNHEY and CDR2 SVGEGT. The J segment lost 4 bases and the V segment lost 5 bases, leaving 5 bases of the junction unmatched. Material: PBMCs from the stem cell graft donor, obtained from the stem cell graft. The V gene is TRBV6-2 or TRBV6-3, the J gene TRBJ2-5; 15 nucleotides line up with TRBD2. This receptor was taken from a human donor who donated a stem cell graft to a child with Wiskott-Aldrich syndrome. DNA for the CDR3: TGTGCCAGCAGTATCCCGGGACTAGCGGGAGGAGAGACCCAGTACTTC. It is translated as CASSIPGLAGGETQYF.